This T cell receptor (beta chain) was obtained from a study of T cells after yellow fever vaccination. Conversion of TCR transcripts into cDNA relied on 5'RACE template switching, which added a universal primer site and UMIs. TCRdb recomputed calls from the 5' RACE reads with MiXCR, one row per CDR3 protein. This table has under 600,000 distinct CDR3 sequences, around a fifth appearing once. V dropped 5 bases and J dropped 1; count of bases not matched to a gene: 8. The length of the CDR3 is 16 residues. Germline V CDR1 and CDR2: SGHTA, FQGTGA. Comment on this clonotype: The antigen remains unidentified.

General study findings and limits: Reappearance after the booster was seen for most primary-vaccination clones, at 95% to 97% CD4 and roughly 90% CD8. Peaking on day 5 versus 15, the secondary response was faster but weaker.

The origin of this receptor is a man aged 18 to 29 who received the YFV17D yellow fever vaccine. The material sequenced was PBMCs, taken approximately 22 days after the first yellow fever vaccination. The J gene is TRBJ2-3, the V gene TRBV7-3, with 8 bases matching TRBD2. The CDR3 region is CASSQRGGAGTDTQYF. Here the CDR3 DNA reads TGTGCCAGCAGCCAACGGGGGGGAGCCGGCACAGATACGCAGTATTTT.